The 24 T cell receptor beta chains in this list originate from one sample, sequenced in a study of CD8 T cells in ankylosing spondylitis. MiXCR, run by TCRdb on the 5' RACE reads, gives a single entry per CDR3 protein. Altogether approximately 140,000 distinct CDR3 sequences are present, approximately 44% being singletons, with the ten largest covering 15%. Input material: synovial fluid, either unsorted or a sorted T cell fraction (not recorded which). These receptors were obtained from a male donor with ankylosing spondylitis.

CDR3 residues: CASSLRLLSSGNTIYF. The DNA of the CDR3 is TGTGCCAGCAGTTTGAGGCTTCTGAGCTCTGGAAACACCATATATTTT. The chain links TRBV12-3 or TRBV12-4 to TRBJ1-3; D call uncertain. The CDR3 is made up of 16 amino acids. Trimming stripped 3 bases from V and 0 bases from J, with 12 bases between.

The genes are TRBV5-1 and TRBJ2-7, with 7 positions matching TRBD1. Trimming took 0 bases from V and 5 from J; bases not matched to a gene: 5. The CDR3 totals 14 residues. The germline gives CDR1 SGHRS, CDR2 YFSETQ. This chain's CDR3 is CASSLGQGLDEQYF. In DNA form, the CDR3 reads TGCGCCAGCAGCTTGGGACAGGGCCTTGACGAGCAGTACTTC.

This clonotype was picked up a small number of times. The chain links TRBV15 to TRBJ2-2; tentatively, D is TRBD1 (6 bases). The CDR3 runs 16 residues. Trimming took 2 bases from V and 4 from J, leaving 14 bases between them. Germline-derived CDR1 and CDR2 are LNHNV and YYDKDF (reference sequence). The CDR3 bases are TGTGCCACCAGCAGACCCTACAGGGCTCCCACCGGGGAGCTGTTTTTT. Protein product: CATSRPYRAPTGELFF.

The chain has TRBV3-1 and TRBJ2-5, with D perhaps being TRBD1 or TRBD2 (7 bases each). This CDR3 contains 16 residues. The germline V gene has CDR1 LGHDT and CDR2 YNNKEL (reference sequence). The V end was cut by 4 bases, the J end by 5 bases, with 20 bases between. DNA for the CDR3: TGTGCCAGCAGCCGGTGGGGGGGACAGTTCAGGGAGACCCAGTACTTC. This codes for CASSRWGGQFRETQYF.

This chain links TRBV5-1 with TRBJ1-5; possible D gene TRBD1, 5 bases. Germline assignment: CDR1 SGHRS and CDR2 YFSETQ. V lost 8 bases to trimming and J lost 8 bases, with 14 bases between them. This CDR3 comprises 12 residues. DNA of the CDR3: TGCGCCAGTACGACAGCCCGAGAGCCCCAGCATTTT. Translation: CASTTAREPQHF.

This clonotype was observed a handful of times. The junction does not match germline at one end; this may be a read error. The chain combines TRBV10-3 with TRBJ1-2, with D possibly TRBD1 on 5 matching bases. Looked up from germline, CDR1 is ENHRY and CDR2 is SYGVKD. The CDR3 sequence is 18 residues long. The CDR3 here is CASSESAGRPHPNYGYTF. The CDR3 nucleotides read TGTGCCAGCAGTGAGTCTGCAGGGCGTCCCCATCCTAACTATGGCTACACCTTC.

J is TRBJ1-1 and V is TRBV6-2 or TRBV6-3; D gene uncertain. The CDR3 consists of 13 residues. V lost 6 bases, J lost 5 bases, and 13 bases lay in between. The germline V gene encodes CDR1 MNHEY and CDR2 SVGEGT. The CDR3 DNA is TGTGCCAGCAGCCCCGTGGTAGAGACTGAAGCTTTCTTT. The encoded protein is CASSPVVETEAFF.

The chain employs TRBV27 and TRBJ1-2, with 11 bases that match TRBD1. V was clipped by 2 bases and J by 5 bases; unmatched bases: 7. Germline loops: CDR1 MNHEY, CDR2 SMNVEV (reference sequence). The CDR3 consists of 16 residues. CDR3 nucleotides: TGTGCCAGCAGTTTAAAGGGGACAGGGGGTCGGTATGGCTACACCTTC. Its translation is CASSLKGTGGRYGYTF.

This clonotype was seen a few times. V gene TRBV9 combines with J gene TRBJ1-2, with no clear D. The V gene lost 2 bases and the J gene lost 5 bases, with 19 bases spanning the gap. This CDR3 has 16 amino acids. The germline gives CDR1 SGDLS, CDR2 YYNGEE. The CDR3, as DNA: TGTGCCAGCAGCGTCTCTCCCGGGCCGCTAGCATATGGCTACACCTTC. Translating gives CASSVSPGPLAYGYTF.

The gene calls are TRBV6-6 and TRBJ2-1, with D hard to call. V was cut by 0 bases and J by 12 bases, with 12 bases left in between. The germline V gene encodes CDR1 MNHNY and CDR2 SVGAGI (reference sequence). The CDR3 consists of 13 residues. The CDR3, as DNA: TGTGCCAGCAGTTACTCGTTGGCCGAAAGGCAGTTCTTC. Protein product: CASSYSLAERQFF.

The rearrangement joins TRBV24-1 to TRBJ1-1; no reliable D call. V lost 12 bases, J lost 7 bases, and 11 bases lay in between. The CDR3 is made up of 10 amino acids. Germline CDR1 KGHDR, CDR2 SFDVKD. The CDR3 loop reads CAWTHSEAFF. The CDR3 DNA reads as TGTGCCTGGACCCACAGTGAAGCTTTCTTT.

This chain links TRBV5-1 with TRBJ2-7, with a tentative D call TRBD1 (5 bases). Trimming removed 3 bases from V and 6 bases from J, with 19 bases in between. CDR3 size: 15 residues. Germline V gives CDR1 SGHRS, CDR2 YFSETQ. DNA for the CDR3: TGCGCCAGCAGCTCAGAAGGGGTACTAATCCGCGAGCAGTACTTC. Translation: CASSSEGVLIREQYF.

The chain is built from TRBV14 and TRBJ2-7, with TRBD2 as a possible D gene (5 bases). The CDR3 spans 14 residues. Trimming removed 6 bases at V and 0 bases at J, with 12 bases between. Looked up from germline, CDR1 is SGHDN and CDR2 is FVKESK. CDR3 sequence (DNA): TGTGCCAGCAGTCCCCTGGGGAGCTCCTACGAGCAGTACTTC. It codes for CASSPLGSSYEQYF.

In this sample, this clonotype turned up once. This chain links TRBV20-1 with TRBJ2-1; perhaps TRBD2 as D (6 bases). This CDR3 has 14 residues. The germline V gene has CDR1 DFQATT and CDR2 SNEGSKA (reference sequence). The V end was cut by 5 bases, the J end by 5 bases, with 16 bases between. The CDR3 bases are TGCAGTGCTGTAGGGACTGCGCTTGACAATGAGCAGTTCTTC. Translated: CSAVGTALDNEQFF.

This clonotype was seen many times. CDR3 amino acids: CASSLVGDTQYF. CDR3 nucleotide sequence: TGTGCCAGCAGCTTAGTGGGGGATACGCAGTATTTT. The V gene is TRBV7-8, the J gene TRBJ2-3; D gene ambiguous. The ends were cut back, 1 base at V and 6 bases at J, with 5 bases in the middle. The germline gives CDR1 SGHVS, CDR2 FQNEAQ. The CDR3 is 12 residues long.

Only a few counts were recorded for this clonotype. V usage is TRBV11-2 and J usage is TRBJ2-7; 9 bases are a match to TRBD1. CDR1 SGHAT and CDR2 FQNNGV come from the germline V gene. Trimming removed 5 bases from V and 1 base from J; junction bases left unmatched: 24. The CDR3 sequence is 21 residues long. In nucleotides, the CDR3 is TGTGCCAGCAGCCGTACAGACCACCGGGACAGGGCCCAGTCGAGGTCCTACGAGCAGTACTTC. It translates to CASSRTDHRDRAQSRSYEQYF. The full variable domain, in which reference TRBV11-2 and TRBJ2-7 provide the parts outside the CDR3, is EAGVAQSPRYKIIEKRQSVAFWCNPISGHATLYWYQQILGQGPKLLIQFQNNGVVDDSQLPKDRFSAERLKGVDSTLKIQPAKLEDSAVYLCASSRTDHRDRAQSRSYEQYFGPGTRLTVT.

In this sample, this clonotype turned up a few times. The chain has TRBV2 and TRBJ1-2, with 9 nucleotides matching TRBD1. J lost 4 bases, V lost 7 bases, and 16 bases had no gene match. This CDR3 comprises 17 residues. CDR1 is SNHLY, CDR2 FYNNEI, per germline. The CDR3 reads CASTSWSGTGSSYGYTF. For the CDR3, the DNA is TGTGCCAGCACTTCCTGGTCTGGGACAGGGAGTTCCTATGGCTACACCTTC.

The V and J genes are TRBV3-1 and TRBJ2-7; possibly TRBD1 for D (6 bases). Trimming removed 3 bases at V and 2 bases at J, with 11 bases between. This CDR3 has 14 residues. Germline lookup yields CDR1 LGHDT and CDR2 YNNKEL (reference sequence). CDR3 sequence: CASSHMGATYEQYF. In DNA, the CDR3 is TGTGCCAGCAGCCACATGGGGGCCACCTACGAGCAGTACTTC.

The chain carries TRBV15 and TRBJ1-6; no firm D call. The CDR3 is made up of 16 amino acids. Germline V gives CDR1 LNHNV, CDR2 YYDKDF (reference sequence). V dropped 3 bases and J dropped 3 bases, with 12 bases sitting between them. The DNA of the CDR3 is TGTGCCACCAGCAGGCCGGGAAGTTACTATAATTCACCCCTCCACTTT. As protein: CATSRPGSYYNSPLHF.

A few counts support this clonotype. The V gene is TRBV12-3 or TRBV12-4, the J gene TRBJ2-7; D assignment may be TRBD1 or TRBD2 (6 bases each). This CDR3 spans 14 amino acids. V was pared by 2 bases and J by 4 bases, with 12 bases between. CDR3 DNA: TGTGCCAGCAGTTTATGGGGGGCCCCTTACGAGCAGTACTTC. Translating gives CASSLWGAPYEQYF.

The chain carries TRBV5-1 and TRBJ1-2; D gene ambiguous. The germline CDR1 and CDR2 sequences are SGHRS and YFSETQ. This CDR3 contains 14 residues. Trimming left V 0 bases short and J 2 bases short, with 8 bases between. CDR3 in DNA: TGCGCCAGCAGCTTGGCTCCACAGAACTATGGCTACACCTTC. Amino acid sequence: CASSLAPQNYGYTF.

As DNA, the CDR3 is TGCAGTGCTGGAAGATACAATGAGCAGTTCTTC. This translates into CSAGRYNEQFF. The J gene is TRBJ2-1, the V gene TRBV20-1; D gene uncertain. The germline V gene has CDR1 DFQATT and CDR2 SNEGSKA (reference sequence). V lost 5 bases, J lost 4 bases, and 6 bases lay in between. The CDR3 is 11 amino acids.

The CDR3 DNA reads TGTGCCAGCAGACCGAGCGGGAACACAGATACGCAGTATTTT. This translates into CASRPSGNTDTQYF. V usage is TRBV6-1 and J usage is TRBJ2-3; 7 bases match TRBD2. The V gene's germline CDR1 is MNHNS and CDR2 SASEGT. V shed 6 bases and J 2 bases; nucleotides not matched to a gene: 5. CDR3 length: 14 amino acids.

This clonotype appeared a single time. The V and J genes are TRBV28 and TRBJ2-5; D unclear. CDR1 MDHEN and CDR2 SYDVKM come from the germline V gene. V was cut by 0 bases and J by 3 bases, with 17 bases left in between. This CDR3 is built from 17 residues. The CDR3 DNA reads as TGTGCCAGCAGTTTATGGCGAGGTTTAGCAGTAGAAGAGACCCAGTACTTC. Translating it yields CASSLWRGLAVEETQYF.